The present entry profiles one TCR beta chain with its context. The germline CDR1 and CDR2 sequences are LGHNA and YNFKEQ. The germline V and J ends were trimmed by 0 bases and 4 bases, with 10 bases remaining between them. This CDR3 region has 14 residues. In the original analysis: Nucleated cell counts were estimated from reference gene primer amplification. Clones were sequenced by immunoSEQ multiplex PCR, and TCRdb holds only the in-frame ones, with some missing. V and J calls plus clone size are reproduced from that table; the DNA served to infer D and trimming. The profile shows about 140,000 clones, over 80% of them singletons. This entry is derived from a study of blood T cell repertoires in COVID-19. Study-wide context: Whether acute or convalescent, the COVID-19 samples came from the United States, Italy and Spain. The analysed material was cDNA or gDNA that came from T cells, B-cell-depleted T cells, or PBMCs.

This chain connects TRBV4-2 to TRBJ2-7; D not resolved. The sequence was obtained from a woman of 80 years or more with acute or convalescent COVID-19. The sequencing sample was made of peripheral blood. DNA for the CDR3: TGTGCCAGCAGCCAAGAGCGACACTTATACGAGCAGTACTTC. It specifies CASSQERHLYEQYF.